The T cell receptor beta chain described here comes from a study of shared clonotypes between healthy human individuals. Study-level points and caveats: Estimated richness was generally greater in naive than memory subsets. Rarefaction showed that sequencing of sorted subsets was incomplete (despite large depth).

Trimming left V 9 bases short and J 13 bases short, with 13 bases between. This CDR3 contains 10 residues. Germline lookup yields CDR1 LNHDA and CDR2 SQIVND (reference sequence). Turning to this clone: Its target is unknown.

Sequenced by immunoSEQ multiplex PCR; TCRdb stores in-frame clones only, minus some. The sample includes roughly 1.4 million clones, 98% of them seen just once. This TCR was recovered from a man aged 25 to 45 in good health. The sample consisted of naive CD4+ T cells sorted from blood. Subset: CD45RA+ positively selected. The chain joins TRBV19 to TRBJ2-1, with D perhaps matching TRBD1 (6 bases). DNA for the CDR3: TGTGCCAGCTCGCAGGGACACCAGTTCTTC. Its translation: CASSQGHQFF.